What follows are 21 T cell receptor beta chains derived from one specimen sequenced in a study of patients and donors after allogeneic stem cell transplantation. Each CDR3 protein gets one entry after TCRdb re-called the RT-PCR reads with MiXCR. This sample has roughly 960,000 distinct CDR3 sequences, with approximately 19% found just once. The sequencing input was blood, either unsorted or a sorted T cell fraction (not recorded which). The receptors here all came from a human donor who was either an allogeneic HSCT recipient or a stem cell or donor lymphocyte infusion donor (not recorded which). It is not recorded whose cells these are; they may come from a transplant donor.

CDR3 bases: TGTGCCAGTAGTCACCCAGACAGGGGGCTTTCACCCCTCCACTTT. Translating it yields CASSHPDRGLSPLHF. This chain uses TRBV19 with TRBJ1-6, with TRBD1 matching over 10 bases. Germline lookup yields CDR1 LNHDA and CDR2 SQIVND (reference sequence). The V gene end was trimmed by 5 bases and the J gene end by 9 bases; junction bases not matched to a gene: 7. The CDR3 has 15 amino acids.

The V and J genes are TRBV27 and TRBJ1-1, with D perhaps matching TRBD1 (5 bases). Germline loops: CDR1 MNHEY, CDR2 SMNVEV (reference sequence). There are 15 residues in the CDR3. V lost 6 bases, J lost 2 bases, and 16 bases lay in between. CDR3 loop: CASRQIRGSNTEAFF. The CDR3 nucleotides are TGTGCCAGCAGACAAATTCGGGGCTCCAACACTGAAGCTTTCTTT.

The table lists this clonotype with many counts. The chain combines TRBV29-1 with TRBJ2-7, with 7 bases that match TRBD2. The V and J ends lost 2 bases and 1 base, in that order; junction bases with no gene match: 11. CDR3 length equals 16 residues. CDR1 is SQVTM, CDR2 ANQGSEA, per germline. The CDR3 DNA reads TGCAGCGTTGAAATGTCTAGCGGAGGCCTATCCTACGAGCAGTACTTC. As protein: CSVEMSSGGLSYEQYF.

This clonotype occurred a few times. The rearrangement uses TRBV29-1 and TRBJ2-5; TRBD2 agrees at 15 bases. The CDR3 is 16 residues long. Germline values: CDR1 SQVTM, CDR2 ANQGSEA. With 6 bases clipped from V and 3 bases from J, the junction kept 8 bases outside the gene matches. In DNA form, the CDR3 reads TGCAGCGTAGCCAGGACTAGCGGGAGGGCTGAAGAGACCCAGTACTTC. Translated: CSVARTSGRAEETQYF.

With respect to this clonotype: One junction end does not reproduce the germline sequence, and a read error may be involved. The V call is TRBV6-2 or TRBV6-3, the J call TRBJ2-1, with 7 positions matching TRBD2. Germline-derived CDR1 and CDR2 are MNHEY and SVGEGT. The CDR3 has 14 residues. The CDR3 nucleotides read TGTGCCAGCAGTTACTCGTCTGCGGGGGTGGGGATGGTCTTC. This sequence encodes CASSYSSAGVGMVF.

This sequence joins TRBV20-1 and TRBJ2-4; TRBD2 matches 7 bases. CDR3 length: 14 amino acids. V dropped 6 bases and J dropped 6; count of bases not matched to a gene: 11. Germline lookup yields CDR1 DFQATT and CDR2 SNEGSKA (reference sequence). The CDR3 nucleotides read TGCAGTGCCCTGGGGGGGAAAGGGAGAAACATTCAGTACTTC. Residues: CSALGGKGRNIQYF.

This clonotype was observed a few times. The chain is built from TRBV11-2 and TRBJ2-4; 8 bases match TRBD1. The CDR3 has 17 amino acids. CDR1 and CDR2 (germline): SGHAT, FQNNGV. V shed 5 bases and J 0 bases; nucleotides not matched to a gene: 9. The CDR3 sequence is CASSLDRALQAKNIQYF. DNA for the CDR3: TGTGCCAGCAGCCTGGACAGGGCACTACAAGCCAAAAACATTCAGTACTTC.

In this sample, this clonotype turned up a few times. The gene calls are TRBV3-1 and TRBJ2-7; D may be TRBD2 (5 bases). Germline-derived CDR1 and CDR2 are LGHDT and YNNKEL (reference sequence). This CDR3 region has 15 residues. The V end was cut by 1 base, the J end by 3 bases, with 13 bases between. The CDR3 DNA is TGTGCCAGCAGCCAAGTGGTGGCGGGTGGCTACGAGCAGTACTTC. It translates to CASSQVVAGGYEQYF.

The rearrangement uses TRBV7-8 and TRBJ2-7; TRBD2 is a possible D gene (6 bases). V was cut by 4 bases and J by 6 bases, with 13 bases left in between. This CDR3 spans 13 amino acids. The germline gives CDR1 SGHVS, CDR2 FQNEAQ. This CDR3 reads CASSSYGGTEQYF. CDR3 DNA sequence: TGTGCCAGCAGCTCATACGGGGGAACCGAGCAGTACTTC.

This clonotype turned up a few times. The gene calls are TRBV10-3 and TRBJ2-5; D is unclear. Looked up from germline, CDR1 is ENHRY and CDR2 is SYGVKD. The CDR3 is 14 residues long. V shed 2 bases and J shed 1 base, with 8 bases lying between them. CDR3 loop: CAISEEWGQETQYF. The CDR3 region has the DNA TGTGCCATCAGTGAGGAATGGGGCCAAGAGACCCAGTACTTC.

The CDR3 here is CASGFPLLGQGDTEAFF. In DNA form, the CDR3 reads TGTGCCAGCGGTTTCCCTTTACTTGGACAGGGTGACACTGAAGCTTTCTTT. The chain recombines TRBV6-5 with TRBJ1-1; 8 bases are shared with TRBD1. The CDR3 covers 17 residues. The germline CDR1 and CDR2 sequences are MNHEY and SVGAGI. The V and J ends lost 8 bases and 3 bases, in that order; junction bases with no gene match: 17.

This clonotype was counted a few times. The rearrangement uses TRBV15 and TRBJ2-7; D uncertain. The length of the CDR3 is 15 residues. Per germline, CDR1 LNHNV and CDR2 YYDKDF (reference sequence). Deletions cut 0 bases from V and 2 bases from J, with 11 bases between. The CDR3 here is CATSRDGNIAYEQYF. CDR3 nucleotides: TGTGCCACCAGCAGAGATGGGAATATTGCCTACGAGCAGTACTTC.

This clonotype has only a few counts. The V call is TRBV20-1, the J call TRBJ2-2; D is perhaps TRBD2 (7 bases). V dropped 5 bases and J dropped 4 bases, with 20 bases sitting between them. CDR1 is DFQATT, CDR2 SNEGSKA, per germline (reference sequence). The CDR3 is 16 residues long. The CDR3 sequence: CSALRGRGGLTGELFF. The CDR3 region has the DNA TGCAGTGCTCTTCGTGGAAGGGGGGGCCTCACCGGGGAGCTGTTTTTT.

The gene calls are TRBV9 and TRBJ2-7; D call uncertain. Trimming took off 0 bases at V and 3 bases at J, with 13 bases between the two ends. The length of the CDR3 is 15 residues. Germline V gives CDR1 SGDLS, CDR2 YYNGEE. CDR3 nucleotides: TGTGCCAGCAGCGTAGGGGCTACAAGGAACTACGAGCAGTACTTC. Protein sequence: CASSVGATRNYEQYF. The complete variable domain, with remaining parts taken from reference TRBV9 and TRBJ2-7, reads DSGVTQTPKHLITATGQRVTLRCSPRSGDLSVYWYQQSLDQGLQFLIQYYNGEERAKGNILERFSAQQFPDLHSELNLSSLELGDSALYFCASSVGATRNYEQYFGPGTRLTVT.

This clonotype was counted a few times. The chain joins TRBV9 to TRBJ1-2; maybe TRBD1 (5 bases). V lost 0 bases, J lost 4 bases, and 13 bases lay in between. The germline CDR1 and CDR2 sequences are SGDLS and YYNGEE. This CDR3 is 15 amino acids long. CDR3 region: CASSVVIDSSYGYTF. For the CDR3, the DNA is TGTGCCAGCAGCGTAGTAATTGACAGCTCCTATGGCTACACCTTC.

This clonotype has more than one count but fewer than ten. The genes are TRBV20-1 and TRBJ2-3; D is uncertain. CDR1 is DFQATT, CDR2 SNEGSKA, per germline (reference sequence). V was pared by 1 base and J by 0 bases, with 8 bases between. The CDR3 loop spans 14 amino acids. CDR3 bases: TGCAGTGCTAGAGTGCAAGGAAGCACAGATACGCAGTATTTT. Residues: CSARVQGSTDTQYF.

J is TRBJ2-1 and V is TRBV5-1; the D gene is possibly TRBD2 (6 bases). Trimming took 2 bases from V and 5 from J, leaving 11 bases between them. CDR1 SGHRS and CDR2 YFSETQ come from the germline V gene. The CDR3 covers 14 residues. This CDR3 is CASSFSSGNNEQFF. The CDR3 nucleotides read TGCGCCAGCAGCTTTAGTAGCGGTAACAATGAGCAGTTCTTC.

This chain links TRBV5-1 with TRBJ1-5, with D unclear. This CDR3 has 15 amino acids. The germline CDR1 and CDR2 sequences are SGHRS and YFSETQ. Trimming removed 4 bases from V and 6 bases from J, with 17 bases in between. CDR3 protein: CASSTTGRSGQPQHF. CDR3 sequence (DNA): TGCGCCAGCAGCACTACGGGCCGATCGGGTCAGCCCCAGCATTTT.

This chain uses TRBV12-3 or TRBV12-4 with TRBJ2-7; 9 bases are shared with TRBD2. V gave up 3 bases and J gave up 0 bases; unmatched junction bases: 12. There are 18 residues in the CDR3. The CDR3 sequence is CASSFDGGRVRPSYEQYF. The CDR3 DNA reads TGTGCCAGCAGTTTCGATGGCGGGAGGGTCCGTCCCTCCTACGAGCAGTACTTC.

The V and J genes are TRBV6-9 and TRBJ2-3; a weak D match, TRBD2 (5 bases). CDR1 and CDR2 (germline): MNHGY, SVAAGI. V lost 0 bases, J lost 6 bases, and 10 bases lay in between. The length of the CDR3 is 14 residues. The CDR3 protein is CASSYSVGSDTQYF. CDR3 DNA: TGTGCCAGCAGTTATTCGGTAGGGAGCGATACGCAGTATTTT.

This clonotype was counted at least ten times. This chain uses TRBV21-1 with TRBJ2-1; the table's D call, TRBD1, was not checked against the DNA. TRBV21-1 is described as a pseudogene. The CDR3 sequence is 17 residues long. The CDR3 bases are TGTGCCAGCAGCAAAGTCGAACCCCGGGGGCTATACAATGAGCAGTTCTTC. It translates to CASSKVEPRGLYNEQFF.